This TCR beta chain was sequenced during a study of CD8+CD57+ T cells in acquired aplastic anemia (dated by TCRdb to 2016 to 2019). With regard to the full study: A mean of approximately 3 ug of DNA, ranging from roughly 0.19 to 27.4 ug, was extracted from sorted CD4+ and CD8+ cells. CD8+CD57+ expansion was defined as frequency above the mean frequency observed in healthy subjects.

General study outcomes and caveats: Between patients and healthy controls, no significant difference in CD8+ Simpson's diversity was found (P=0.060). Twenty-nine CD8+ CDR3 sequences were found in both patients and controls but appeared to be highly expressed in patients and within the immunodominant clones of the patients.

Patients chosen for sequencing had shown expansion of CD8+CD57+ cells by flow cytometry. Every patient had severe acquired aplastic anemia, diagnosed using the International Study of Aplastic Anemia and Agranulocytosis and Camitta criteria. Patients had received no therapy at the time of blood sampling. In this study, sorted CD4+ and CD8+ T cells from the blood of healthy subjects and of severe aplastic anemia patients had their TCR repertoires deep-sequenced. In the USA, patient enrollment took place under clinicaltrials.gov protocols 00001620, 01623167, 00001397, 00071045, 00081523 and 00961064. Ficoll-Paque density gradient centrifugation was used to isolate peripheral blood mononuclear cells. Before DNA extraction, CD4+ and CD8+ T cells were sorted by FACS or by magnetic beads. V is shortened by 3 bases, J by 4 bases, and the region joining them spans 4 bases. Per the germline V gene (reference sequence), MNHEY is the CDR1 and SMNVEV is the CDR2. The CDR3 runs 12 amino acids, cysteine and phenylalanine included. Only the CDR3 portion is preserved as DNA: 36 bases, with reading frame beginning at the first base.

TCR beta VDJ combination and CDR3 sequence profiling used genomic DNA as the template. An Illumina HiSeq 2000 was the platform used for TCR repertoire sequencing. The published analysis was carried out like this. Repertoires were assessed using TRBV/TRBJ rearrangement plots, CDR3 size and DJ length profiles, and Simpson's diversity index. The immunodominant clone was defined as the most abundant DNA sequence in deep sequencing data. CDR3 amino acid sequences were checked for sharing between subjects and were compared against published repertoires and the VDJdb database. TCRdb handled the public reads itself, with Q25 trimming in fastp and clone calling in MiXCR, and kept productive beta chains. Each CDR3 protein appears once, grouped with its most common genes and DNA. The V and J calls were determined by TCRdb, not by the authors. Counted in this sample were approximately 98,000 distinct CDR3 sequences; about 67% of them appeared once. More than 55% of the sample is taken by the ten largest.

In the case of this clonotype: This clone's antigen is unknown. Base quality data are lacking; no much larger clone is found one base away.

Sequenced input: sorted CD4+, CD8+, or CD8+CD57+ T cells (not recorded which) from PBMCs. This clonotype originated in a human donor with aplastic anemia. The chain is encoded by TRBV27 joined to TRBJ1-5; no D gene is confidently identified. The DNA is as follows: TGTGCCAGCAGTTTCTATAATCAGCCCCAGCATTTT. It codes for CASSFYNQPQHF.